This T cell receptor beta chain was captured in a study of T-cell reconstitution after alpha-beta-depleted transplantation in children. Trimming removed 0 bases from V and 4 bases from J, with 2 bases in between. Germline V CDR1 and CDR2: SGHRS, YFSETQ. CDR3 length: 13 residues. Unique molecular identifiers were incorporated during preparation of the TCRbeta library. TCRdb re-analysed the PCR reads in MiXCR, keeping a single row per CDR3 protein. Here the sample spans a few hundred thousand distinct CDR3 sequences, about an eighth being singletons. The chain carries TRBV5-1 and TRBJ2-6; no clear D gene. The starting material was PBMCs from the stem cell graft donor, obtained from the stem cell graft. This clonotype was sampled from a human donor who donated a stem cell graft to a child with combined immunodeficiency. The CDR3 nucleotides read TGCGCCAGCAGCTTGGACGGGGCCAACGTCCTGACTTTC. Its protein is CASSLDGANVLTF.